This T cell receptor beta chain was found in a study of shared clonotypes between healthy human individuals (dated by TCRdb to between 2020 and 2021). In the study overall: A few men and two women, aged 18 to 49 years, made up the cohort. For each donor, CD4 naive and CD4 memory were each given three plates, CD8 naive was given two plates, and CD8 memory was given one plate. To estimate repertoire size and how much clonotypes are shared between individuals, the study performed deep sequencing of blood TCR repertoires from a few healthy adults. To increase sequencing depth and limit assay-specific biases, different laboratories used diverse techniques to prepare libraries and sequence TCR repertoires. Between about 0.94 and 8.9 billion PBMCs per donor were obtained by leukapheresis. Results the study describes overall, beyond this receptor: Sharing across a few donors was observed for around 5% of naive CD4, less than 4% of naive CD8, 2.3% of memory CD4, and less than 0.45% of memory CD8 clonotypes. Incomplete sequencing was indicated by rarefaction of sorted-subset datasets, despite the large sequencing depth. Compared with non-shared clonotypes, the clonotypes found in all four sorted-subset donors had higher generation probabilities. Because the study included a small number of donors, the genetic and exposure-history diversity represented was limited. Sampling was restricted to blood, and TCR repertoires in tissues likely differ from the TCR repertoires found in blood. Naive subsets generally had larger estimated clonotype richness than memory subsets. Pairwise subsampling led to the expectation that sequencing depth would affect the degree of clonotype sharing among donors.

Donors were healthy HIV-negative adults with no recently reported acute infections or vaccinations. Only Caucasian adults living in Nashville, Tennessee, USA were represented among the donors. CD4+ T cells were enriched through magnetic negative selection, after which naive cells were positively selected on CD45RA and the remaining negative fraction served as the memory subset. Blood was collected by leukapheresis, and PBMCs were isolated by Ficoll-Histopaque density gradient centrifugation and then cryopreserved in liquid nitrogen vapor phase. Purity and quantity of every magnetically sorted T cell population were checked by analytical flow cytometry. From each sorted fraction, genomic DNA was isolated and quantified by UV absorbance on a Nanodrop 2000c. Taken from cysteine to phenylalanine, the CDR3 has 12 residues. The only DNA kept is the CDR3, 36 bases in frame from the first base. V gives up 4 bases and J gives up 6 bases, and the segment between their germline ends measures 11 bases. CDR1 SGHNT and CDR2 YYREEE were looked up in the germline V gene (reference sequence).

Using the deep immunoSEQ assay, multiplex PCR amplified TCR CDR3 regions from genomic DNA. Genomic DNA extracted from each cell subset was distributed evenly over all wells of several immunoSEQ 96-well plates, and each plate served as one replicate. Each replicate PCR for sorted subsets received 150 to 250 ng genomic DNA, equal to roughly 30,000 T cell genomes. Purified libraries were measured with a Qubit 3.0 fluorometer, size-checked on a Bioanalyzer 2100, and measured again with the KAPA Library Quantification kit. Each immunoSEQ 96-well plate was sequenced on its own single-read 150-cycle Illumina NextSeq 550 flow cell. Per the original workflow: Because the immunoSEQ output included only junctional sequences and no quality scores, the filtering could not be the same as the filtering used for full-length reads. Sequences were annotated with PyIR, a Python wrapper for IgBLAST v1.9, using IMGT germline references to assign V/J genes and CDR3. Reads with weak V/J assignments (E-value above 1e-6), missing CDR3, stop codons, out-of-frame junctions, or ambiguous translated residues were removed. A V3J clonotype was defined by an identical inferred V gene, J gene, and CDR3 amino acid sequence. Percentage overlap between repertoires was computed as shared unique clonotypes divided by the size of the smaller repertoire. Richness of each repertoire was evaluated using RTK rarefaction, the Chao1 estimator, and Recon v2.1 estimates of unobserved clonotypes. Generation probabilities were computed with OLGA for all TCRbeta clonotypes obtained by the gDNA method from four donors. The source is immuneACCESS, and TCRdb retained only in-frame sequences with V and J called. Part of the clones is not carried over; for the studies checked, unresolved V genes explain less than half of this, and the remainder is unexplained. V, J and clone size were drawn from that table, and D and trimming were deduced from the DNA. For this sample there are more than 2 million clones; over 85% appear just once. Around 0.13% of the sample comes from the top ten.

The sample holds one count of this clone. The clone's antigen remains unknown. Base-call qualities are not available, and no considerably larger clone is one nucleotide away. Sequencing input: naive CD4+ T cells sorted from blood. The cell subset or site label, read with the paper, signifies: CD45RA+ positively selected. This receptor was obtained from a man younger than 35 in good health. In this chain, TRBV5-4 is recombined with TRBJ2-7, with the D gene uncertain. The CDR3 protein sequence reads: CASSPEPGEQYF. The nucleotide sequence is given as TGTGCCAGCAGCCCGGAGCCCGGCGAGCAGTACTTC.